This TCR beta chain was identified in a study of response to subunit inactivated influenza vaccine. CDR1 is LGHNA and CDR2 is YSLEER in the germline V gene. V lost 0 bases to trimming and J lost 5 bases; unmatched junction nucleotides: 6. This CDR3 is 17 amino acids long. Overall study results and limits: The authors proposed limited new T cell recruitment per seasonal influenza vaccination.

TCRdb reanalysed the RT-PCR reads using MiXCR and keeps one entry per CDR3 protein. The top ten hold approximately 11% of the sample, which has some 850,000 distinct CDR3 sequences, approximately 18% seen once. In its sample, this clonotype was seen a few times. Its cognate antigen is unknown. The source is a man between 50 and 59 years old who received an inactivated influenza vaccine. This chain connects TRBV4-3 to TRBJ2-1, with 11 bases identical to TRBD2. The sample in question was PBMCs from blood, obtained around 5 days after vaccination. This CDR3 is CASSQDSPSGGNNEQFF. CDR3 in DNA: TGCGCCAGCAGCCAAGATTCCCCTAGCGGGGGGAACAATGAGCAGTTCTTC.